These T cell receptor beta chains were read from a single sample in a study of shared clonotypes between healthy human individuals. Profiled with immunoSEQ multiplex PCR; TCRdb holds only in-frame clones, not every one. The table lists fewer than 800,000 clones, about 91% of them singletons. The sample was naive CD8+ T cells sorted from blood. The receptors were gathered from a young man in good health. Each CDR3 is given with its conserved first and last residue. Each record gives: J gene, clone size, D gene, V gene, CDR3 protein, CDR3 DNA. The D gene is left open where the match is weak. Where a row states a size, it is once, few, many or the class of an expanded clone; other rows omit it.

J: TRBJ2-1; size: -; D: -; V: TRBV7-2; CDR3: CASSRRGASSYNEQFF; DNA: TGTGCCAGCAGCCGACGGGGGGCGAGCTCCTACAATGAGCAGTTCTTC
J: TRBJ2-5; size: -; D: -; V: TRBV11-3; CDR3: CASSLMGQETQYF; DNA: TGTGCCAGCAGCTTAATGGGACAAGAGACCCAGTACTTC
J: TRBJ2-5; size: -; D: -; V: TRBV27; CDR3: CASSSRGRYGETQYF; DNA: TGTGCCAGCAGTTCTCGGGGCCGGTACGGGGAGACCCAGTACTTC
J: TRBJ2-5; size: -; D: -; V: TRBV18; CDR3: CASSPPPRNQETQYF; DNA: TGTGCCAGCTCACCACCCCCTCGCAACCAAGAGACCCAGTACTTC
J: TRBJ2-7; size: -; D: -; V: TRBV10-2; CDR3: CASSENILVSYEQYF; DNA: TGCGCCAGCAGTGAAAATATACTTGTCTCCTACGAGCAGTACTTC
J: TRBJ2-5; size: once; D: -; V: TRBV7-8; CDR3: CASSLSLLAGWEETQYF; DNA: TGTGCCAGCAGCTTGAGTCTTTTGGCAGGGTGGGAAGAGACCCAGTACTTC
J: TRBJ2-1; size: -; D: TRBD2; V: TRBV2; CDR3: CASSVSYGGGNEQFF; DNA: TGTGCCAGCAGTGTATCGTATGGGGGGGGCAATGAGCAGTTCTTC
J: TRBJ1-1; size: -; D: -; V: TRBV27; CDR3: CASSKGREAFF; DNA: TGTGCCAGCAGCAAAGGCAGAGAAGCTTTCTTT
J: TRBJ2-7; size: -; D: -; V: TRBV7-9; CDR3: CASSSTTVSDIYEQYF; DNA: TGTGCCAGCAGCTCCACTACCGTTAGCGACATCTACGAGCAGTACTTC
J: TRBJ2-3; size: -; D: TRBD2; V: TRBV13; CDR3: CASSSTDRGADTQYF; DNA: TGTGCCAGCAGCTCGACCGACCGGGGGGCAGATACGCAGTATTTT
J: TRBJ1-5; size: -; D: TRBD1; V: TRBV6-1; CDR3: CASNKDRASNQPQHF; DNA: TGTGCCAGCAATAAGGACAGGGCGAGCAATCAGCCCCAGCATTTT
J: TRBJ2-7; size: -; D: -; V: TRBV2; CDR3: CASSGGRHEQYF; DNA: TGTGCCAGCAGTGGAGGCAGGCACGAGCAGTACTTC
J: TRBJ2-7; size: -; D: TRBD2; V: TRBV29-1; CDR3: CSAEGDGLAGEYEQYF; DNA: TGCAGCGCCGAAGGAGATGGACTAGCGGGAGAGTACGAGCAGTACTTC
J: TRBJ2-7; size: -; D: -; V: TRBV7-9; CDR3: CASSWSETRGQYF; DNA: TGTGCCAGCAGCTGGTCCGAGACTAGAGGGCAGTACTTC